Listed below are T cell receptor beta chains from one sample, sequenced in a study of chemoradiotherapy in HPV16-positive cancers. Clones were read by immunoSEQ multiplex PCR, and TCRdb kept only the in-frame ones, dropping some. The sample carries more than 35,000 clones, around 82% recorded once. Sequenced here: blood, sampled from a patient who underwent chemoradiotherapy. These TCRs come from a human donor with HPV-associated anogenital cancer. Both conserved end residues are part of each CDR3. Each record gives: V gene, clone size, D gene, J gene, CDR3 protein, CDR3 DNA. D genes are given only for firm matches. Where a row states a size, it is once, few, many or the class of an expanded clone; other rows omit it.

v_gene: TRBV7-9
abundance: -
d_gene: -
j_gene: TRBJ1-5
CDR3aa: CASSDGYSNQPQHF
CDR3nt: TGTGCCAGCAGCGATGGTTATAGCAATCAGCCCCAGCATTTT

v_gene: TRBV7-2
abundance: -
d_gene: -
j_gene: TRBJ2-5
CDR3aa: CASSLEEGGTYQETQYF
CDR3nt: TGTGCCAGCAGCTTAGAGGAGGGCGGGACGTACCAAGAGACCCAGTACTTC

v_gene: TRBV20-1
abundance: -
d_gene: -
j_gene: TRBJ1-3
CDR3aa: CSAITGNTIYF
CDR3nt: TGCAGTGCTATAACTGGAAACACCATATATTTT

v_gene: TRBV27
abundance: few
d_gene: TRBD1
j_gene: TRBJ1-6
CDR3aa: CASSLSGTGSSHNSPLHF
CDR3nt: TGTGCCAGCAGTTTATCTGGGACAGGGAGCTCCCATAATTCACCCCTCCACTTT

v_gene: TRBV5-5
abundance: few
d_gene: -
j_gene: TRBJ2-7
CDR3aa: CASSLWPHEQYF
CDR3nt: TGTGCCAGCAGCTTGTGGCCCCACGAGCAGTACTTC

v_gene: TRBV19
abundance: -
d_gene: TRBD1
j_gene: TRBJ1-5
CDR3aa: CASSRGTGRSNQPQHF
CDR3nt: TGTGCCAGTAGCAGGGGGACAGGGCGTAGCAATCAGCCCCAGCATTTT

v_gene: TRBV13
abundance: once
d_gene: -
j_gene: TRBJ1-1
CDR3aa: CASSFPLNTEAFF
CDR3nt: TGTGCCAGCAGCTTCCCACTGAACACTGAAGCTTTCTTT

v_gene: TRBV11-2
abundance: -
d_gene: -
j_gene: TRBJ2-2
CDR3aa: CASSLDPRGTGELFF
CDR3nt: TGTGCCAGCAGCTTAGATCCACGGGGCACCGGGGAGCTGTTTTTT

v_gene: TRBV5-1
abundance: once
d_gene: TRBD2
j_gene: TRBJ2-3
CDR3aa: CASSLAVAGVSTDTQYF
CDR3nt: TGCGCCAGCAGCTTGGCCGTAGCGGGGGTTTCCACAGATACGCAGTATTTT

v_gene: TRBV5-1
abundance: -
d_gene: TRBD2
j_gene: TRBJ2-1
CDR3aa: CASTAGGPDNEQFF
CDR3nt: TGCGCCAGCACAGCGGGGGGACCGGACAATGAGCAGTTCTTC

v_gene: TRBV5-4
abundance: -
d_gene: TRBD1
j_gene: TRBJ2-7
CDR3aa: CASSSRDSYEQYF
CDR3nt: TGTGCCAGCAGCTCCAGGGACAGCTACGAGCAGTACTTC

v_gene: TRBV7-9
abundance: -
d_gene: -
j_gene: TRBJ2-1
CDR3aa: CASSPGPGRGGSDEQFF
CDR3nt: TGTGCCAGCAGCCCCGGGCCCGGCAGGGGGGGGTCCGATGAGCAGTTCTTC

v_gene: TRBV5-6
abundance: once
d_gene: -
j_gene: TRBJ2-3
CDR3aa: CASSYTRGYDTQYF
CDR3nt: TGTGCCAGCAGCTATACTAGAGGGTACGATACGCAGTATTTT

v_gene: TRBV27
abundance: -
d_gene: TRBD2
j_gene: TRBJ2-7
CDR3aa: CASSFIGTSNEQYF
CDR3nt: TGTGCCAGCAGTTTTATAGGGACTAGTAACGAGCAGTACTTC

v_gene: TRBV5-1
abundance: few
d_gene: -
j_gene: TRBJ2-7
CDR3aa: CASSLGNQGNEQYF
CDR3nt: TGCGCCAGCAGCCTTGGAAATCAGGGCAACGAGCAGTACTTC

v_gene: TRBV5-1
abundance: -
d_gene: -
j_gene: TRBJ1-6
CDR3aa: CASSLDGSSSPLHF
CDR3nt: TGCGCCAGCAGCTTGGATGGTTCCAGTTCACCCCTCCACTTT

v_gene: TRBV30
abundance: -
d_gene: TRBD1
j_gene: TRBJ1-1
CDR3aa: CAWRGDRETEAFF
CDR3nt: TGTGCCTGGAGGGGCGACAGGGAAACTGAAGCTTTCTTT

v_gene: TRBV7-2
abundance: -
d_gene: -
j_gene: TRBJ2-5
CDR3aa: CASSLVPSGQETQYF
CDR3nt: TGTGCCAGCAGCTTAGTTCCCTCCGGCCAAGAGACCCAGTACTTC

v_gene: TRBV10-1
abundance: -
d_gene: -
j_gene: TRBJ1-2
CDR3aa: CASSGRESGKALLYTF
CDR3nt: TGCGCCAGCAGCGGGCGGGAATCAGGGAAGGCCTTGCTCTACACCTTC

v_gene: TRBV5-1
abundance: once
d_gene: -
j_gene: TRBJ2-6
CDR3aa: CASSFPDSAGLSGANVLTF
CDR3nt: TGCGCCAGCAGCTTCCCCGACTCGGCCGGCCTCTCTGGGGCCAACGTCCTGACTTTC

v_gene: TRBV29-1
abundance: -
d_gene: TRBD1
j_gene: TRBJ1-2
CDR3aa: CSAGDRGSRQGYTF
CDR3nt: TGCAGCGCTGGCGACAGGGGATCTCGACAGGGCTACACCTTC

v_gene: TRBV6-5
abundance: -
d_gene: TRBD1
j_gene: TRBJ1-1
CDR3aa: CASRRQGALSTEAFF
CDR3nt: TGTGCCAGCAGACGTCAGGGGGCTTTGAGTACTGAAGCTTTCTTT

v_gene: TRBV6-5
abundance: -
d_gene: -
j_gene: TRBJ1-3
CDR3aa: CASTDRSSGNTIYF
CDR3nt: TGTGCCAGCACTGACAGGTCCTCTGGAAACACCATATATTTT

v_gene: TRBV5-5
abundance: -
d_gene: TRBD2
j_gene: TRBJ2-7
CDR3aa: CASSLAQLAGYEQYF
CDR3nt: TGTGCCAGCAGCTTGGCCCAACTAGCGGGCTACGAGCAGTACTTC

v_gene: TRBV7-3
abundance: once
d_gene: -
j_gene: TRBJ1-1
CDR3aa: CASMGPGTEAFF
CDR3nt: TGTGCCAGCATGGGGCCAGGCACTGAAGCTTTCTTT

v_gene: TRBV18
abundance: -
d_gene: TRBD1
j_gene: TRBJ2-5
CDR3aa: CASSPLQGAETQYF
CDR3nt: TGTGCCAGCTCACCGCTACAGGGGGCCGAGACCCAGTACTTC

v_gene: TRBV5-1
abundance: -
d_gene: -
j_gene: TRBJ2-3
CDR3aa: CASSFARATDTQYF
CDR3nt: TGCGCCAGCAGCTTTGCGCGGGCCACAGATACGCAGTATTTT

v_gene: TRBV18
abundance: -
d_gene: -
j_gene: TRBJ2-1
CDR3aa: CASSPGGGDYNEQFF
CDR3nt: TGTGCCAGCTCACCAGGCGGGGGCGATTACAATGAGCAGTTCTTC

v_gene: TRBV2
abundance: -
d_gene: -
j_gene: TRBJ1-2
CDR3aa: CASSETHYGYTF
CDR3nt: TGTGCCAGCAGTGAAACCCACTATGGCTACACCTTC

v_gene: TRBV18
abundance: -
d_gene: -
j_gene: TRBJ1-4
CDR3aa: CASSPQGGNEKLFF
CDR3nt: TGTGCCAGCTCACCACAGGGGGGAAATGAAAAACTGTTTTTT

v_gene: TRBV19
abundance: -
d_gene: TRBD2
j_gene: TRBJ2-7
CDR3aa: CASSNGGNEQYF
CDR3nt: TGTGCCAGTAGTAACGGGGGGAACGAGCAGTACTTC

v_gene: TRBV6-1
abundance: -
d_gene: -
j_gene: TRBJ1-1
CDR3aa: CASSGARYTEAFF
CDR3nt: TGTGCCAGCAGTGGCGCCAGGTACACTGAAGCTTTCTTT

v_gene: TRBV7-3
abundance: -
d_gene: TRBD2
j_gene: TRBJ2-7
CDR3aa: CASSLNGGAGDEQYF
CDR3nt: TGTGCCAGCAGCTTAAACGGGGGGGCCGGGGACGAGCAGTACTTC

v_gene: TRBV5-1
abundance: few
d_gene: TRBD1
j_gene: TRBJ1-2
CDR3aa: CASSAGGGYTF
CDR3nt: TGCGCCAGCAGCGCAGGGGGCGGCTACACCTTC

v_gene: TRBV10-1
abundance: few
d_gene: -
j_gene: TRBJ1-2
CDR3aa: CASSEGQNYGYTF
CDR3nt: TGCGCCAGCAGTGAGGGACAGAACTATGGCTACACCTTC

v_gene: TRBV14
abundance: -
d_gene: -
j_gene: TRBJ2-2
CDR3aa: CASSQAGWRGELFF
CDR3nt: TGTGCCAGCAGCCAGGCTGGTTGGCGCGGGGAGCTGTTTTTT

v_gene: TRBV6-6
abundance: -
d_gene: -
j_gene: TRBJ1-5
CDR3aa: CASSPRGNQPQHF
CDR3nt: TGTGCCAGCAGCCCCAGGGGAAATCAGCCCCAGCATTTT

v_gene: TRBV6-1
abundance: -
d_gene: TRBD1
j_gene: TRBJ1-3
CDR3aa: CASRTTGERNTIYF
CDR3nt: TGTGCCAGCAGGACCACAGGGGAACGGAACACCATATATTTT

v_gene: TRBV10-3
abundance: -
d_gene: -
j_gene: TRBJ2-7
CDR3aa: CAISDRGTGAEQYF
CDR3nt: TGTGCCATCAGTGATCGGGGGACGGGCGCCGAGCAGTACTTC

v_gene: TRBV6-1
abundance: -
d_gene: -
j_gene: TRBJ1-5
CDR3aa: CASISGGLSNQPQHF
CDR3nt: TGTGCCAGCATATCGGGGGGACTGAGCAATCAGCCCCAGCATTTT

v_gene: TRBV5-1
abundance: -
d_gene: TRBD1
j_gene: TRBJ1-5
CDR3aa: CASSPGTVNQPQHF
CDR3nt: TGCGCCAGCAGCCCCGGGACAGTCAATCAGCCCCAGCATTTT

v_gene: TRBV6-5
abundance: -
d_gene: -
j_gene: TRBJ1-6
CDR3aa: CASSSLTVSNSPLHF
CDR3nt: TGTGCCAGCAGTTCCCTGACAGTGTCTAATTCACCCCTCCACTTT

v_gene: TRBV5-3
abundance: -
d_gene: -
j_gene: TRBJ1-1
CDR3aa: CARSVQGLANTEAFF
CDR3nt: TGTGCCAGAAGCGTACAGGGACTTGCGAACACTGAAGCTTTCTTT

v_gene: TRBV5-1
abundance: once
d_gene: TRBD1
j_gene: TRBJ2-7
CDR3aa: CASSVAGTGAYEQYF
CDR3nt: TGCGCCAGCAGCGTTGCCGGGACAGGAGCCTACGAGCAGTACTTC

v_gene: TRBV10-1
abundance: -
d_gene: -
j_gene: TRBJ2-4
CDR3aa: CASRARTKNIQYF
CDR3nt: TGCGCCAGCAGGGCGAGGACCAAAAACATTCAGTACTTC

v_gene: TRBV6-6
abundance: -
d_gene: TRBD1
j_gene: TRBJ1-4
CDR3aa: CASSLQGARRLFF
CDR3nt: TGTGCCAGCAGTTTACAGGGGGCGCGAAGACTGTTTTTT

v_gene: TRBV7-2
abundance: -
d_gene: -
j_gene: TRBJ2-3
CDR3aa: CASSGRPQGTQYF
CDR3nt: TGTGCCAGCAGCGGACGGCCTCAGGGGACGCAGTATTTT

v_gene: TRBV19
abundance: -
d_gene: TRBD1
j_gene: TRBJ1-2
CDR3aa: CASWSSGQGNYGYTF
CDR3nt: TGTGCCAGTTGGAGTAGCGGACAGGGAAACTATGGCTACACCTTC

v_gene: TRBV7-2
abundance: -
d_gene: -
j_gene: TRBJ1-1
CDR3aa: CASSPMNTEAFF
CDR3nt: TGTGCCAGCAGCCCGATGAACACTGAAGCTTTCTTT

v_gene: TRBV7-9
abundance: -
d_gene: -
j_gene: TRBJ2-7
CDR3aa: CASSLTGAESFGDEQYF
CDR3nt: TGTGCCAGCAGCTTAACGGGGGCGGAATCCTTTGGAGACGAGCAGTACTTC

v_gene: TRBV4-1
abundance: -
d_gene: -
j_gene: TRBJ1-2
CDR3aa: CASSQERARDGYTF
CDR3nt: TGCGCCAGCAGCCAAGAAAGAGCTCGGGATGGCTACACCTTC

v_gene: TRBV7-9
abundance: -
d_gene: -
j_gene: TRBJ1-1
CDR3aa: CASSLSRWGARTEAFF
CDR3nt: TGTGCCAGCAGCCTCTCGAGATGGGGGGCTCGCACTGAAGCTTTCTTT

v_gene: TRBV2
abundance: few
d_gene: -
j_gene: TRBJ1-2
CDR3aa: CASSQDPRVGYTF
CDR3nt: TGTGCCAGCAGTCAGGATCCGAGAGTGGGCTACACCTTC